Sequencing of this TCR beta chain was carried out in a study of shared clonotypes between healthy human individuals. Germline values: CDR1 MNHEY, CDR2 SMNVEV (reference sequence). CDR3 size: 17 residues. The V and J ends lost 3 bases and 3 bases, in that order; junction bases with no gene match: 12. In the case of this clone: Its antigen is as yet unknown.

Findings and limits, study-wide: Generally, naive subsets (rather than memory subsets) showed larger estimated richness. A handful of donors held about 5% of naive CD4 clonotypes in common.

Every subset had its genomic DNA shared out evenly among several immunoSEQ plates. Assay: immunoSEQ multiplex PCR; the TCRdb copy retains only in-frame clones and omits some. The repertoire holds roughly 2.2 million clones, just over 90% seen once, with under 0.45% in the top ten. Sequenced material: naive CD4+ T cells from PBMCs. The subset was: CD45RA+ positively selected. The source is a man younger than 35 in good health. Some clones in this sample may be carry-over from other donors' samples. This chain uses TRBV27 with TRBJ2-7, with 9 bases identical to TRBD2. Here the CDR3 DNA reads TGTGCCAGCAGTTTTCGCGGGGGGGCCATAATCCTCTACGAGCAGTACTTC. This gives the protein CASSFRGGAIILYEQYF.